The T cell receptor beta chain under discussion was sequenced for a study of T cells in localized non-small cell lung cancer. Broader study findings: Among the top 100 tumor clones, a median about 52 appeared in adjacent lung.

The CDR3 length equals 14 residues, ends included. Germline V gives CDR1 SEHNR, CDR2 FQNEAQ (reference sequence). TCRdb's table, derived via immunoSEQ multiplex PCR, lists solely in-frame clones and lacks some. This table holds 30,000 to 35,000 clones, 85% to 90% found once. This clone appeared a single time. The antigen remains undetermined. No DNA is shown, since the ends of the CDR3 on it are uncertain; the CDR3 is the one TCRdb lists. The source of this sequence is a female donor at least 60 years old with stage I lung adenocarcinoma. The sequencing used peripheral blood, collected before any cancer treatment. J is TRBJ1-1 and V is TRBV7-9; the table's D call TRBD1 went unverified against the DNA. The CDR3 spells CASSFGPGQDEAFF.